Shown below are 16 T cell receptor beta chains from a single sample sequenced in a study of TIL therapy for anti-PD-1-resistant metastatic lung cancer. Sequencing used immunoSEQ v3. Libraries were prepared by immunoSEQ multiplex PCR; TCRdb keeps only in-frame clonotypes and omits some of them. The sample contains 9,000 to 9,500 clones, 76% of which appear only once. Indicated time point: pre-treatment sample, taken before nivolumab and TIL therapy. The tumor samples were excised metastases, mostly pleural nodules or supraclavicular lymph nodes. Sequenced here: tumor tissue, sampled at baseline. Receptors originate from a person aged 25 to 80 with non-small cell lung cancer.

V gene TRBV28 combines with J gene TRBJ2-2, with 11 bases fitting TRBD1. Looked up from germline, CDR1 is MDHEN and CDR2 is SYDVKM. The V and J ends lost 6 bases and 4 bases, in that order; junction bases with no gene match: 7. The CDR3 has 16 residues. CDR3 loop: CASSSDRGPGTGELFF. The CDR3, as DNA: TGTGCCAGCAGCTCGGACAGGGGGCCCGGCACCGGGGAGCTGTTTTTT.

This clone was counted between two and nine times. The CDR3 spells CASSAPGAGGQPQHF. The CDR3 region has the DNA TGTGCCAGCAGTGCCCCGGGGGCTGGGGGTCAGCCCCAGCATTTT. This chain joins TRBV6-1 and TRBJ1-5; D might be TRBD1 (6 bases). Per the germline V gene, CDR1 is MNHNS and CDR2 is SASEGT. The CDR3 consists of 15 residues. V lost 4 bases and J 6 bases, leaving 16 bases between the germline ends.

The chain couples TRBV28 to TRBJ1-1, with a possible D match to TRBD1 (6 bases). The CDR3 runs 13 residues. Trimming cost V 7 bases and J 7 bases, with 16 bases left between them. The germline gives CDR1 MDHEN, CDR2 SYDVKM. The CDR3 here is CASTPRGQIEAFF. CDR3 DNA: TGTGCCAGCACCCCGAGAGGACAGATTGAAGCTTTCTTT.

J is TRBJ1-1 and V is TRBV6-1; 10 bases are a match to TRBD1. The V gene end was trimmed by 6 bases and the J gene end by 11 bases; junction bases not matched to a gene: 15. Germline lookup yields CDR1 MNHNS and CDR2 SASEGT. The CDR3 has 15 amino acids. The CDR3, as DNA: TGTGCCAGCAGGGGGACGGACAGGGGGATAGGTAGCGCTTTCTTT. Amino acid sequence: CASRGTDRGIGSAFF.

The V gene is TRBV5-4, the J gene TRBJ1-1; TRBD1 matches 8 bases. From germline, CDR1 is SGHNT and CDR2 YYREEE (reference sequence). The CDR3 is 15 amino acids. V gave up 3 bases and J gave up 1 base; unmatched junction bases: 5. The CDR3 nucleotides read TGTGCCAGCAGCTGGCAGGGGGCGGGGAACACTGAAGCTTTCTTT. Translating gives CASSWQGAGNTEAFF.

The V gene is TRBV4-2, the J gene TRBJ2-7; 7 bases match TRBD1. Trimming cost V 1 base and J 2 bases; bases outside gene matches: 5. Germline values: CDR1 LGHNA, CDR2 YNFKEQ. This CDR3 is built from 15 residues. The CDR3 loop is CASSQARQGTYEQYF. The CDR3 DNA is TGTGCCAGCAGCCAAGCGAGACAGGGCACCTACGAGCAGTACTTC.

The chain recombines TRBV4-3 with TRBJ2-7, with D tentatively TRBD1 or TRBD2 (5 bases each). CDR1 and CDR2 from the germline V gene are LGHNA and YSLEER. Trimming took 0 bases from V and 7 from J, leaving 10 bases between them. This CDR3 is built from 13 residues. The DNA of the CDR3 is TGCGCCAGCAGCCAAGATTCGGGGCGGGAGCAGTACTTC. Translating it yields CASSQDSGREQYF.

The J gene is TRBJ2-2, the V gene TRBV29-1; D might be TRBD1 (5 bases). This CDR3 region has 13 residues. Trimming removed 3 bases at V and 4 bases at J, with 9 bases between. From germline, CDR1 is SQVTM and CDR2 ANQGSEA. CDR3 nucleotides: TGCAGCGTTGACAGGGATGGCACCGGGGAGCTGTTTTTT. It specifies CSVDRDGTGELFF.

The gene calls are TRBV5-6 and TRBJ2-7; 7 nucleotides agree with TRBD1. With V trimmed by 0 bases and J by 3 bases, 15 bases remained unmatched. Per germline, CDR1 SGHDT and CDR2 YYEEEE. This CDR3 is 18 amino acids long. CDR3 in amino acids: CASSLVFGAPTGNYEQYF. DNA of the CDR3: TGTGCCAGCAGCTTGGTCTTTGGGGCCCCGACAGGGAACTACGAGCAGTACTTC.

In DNA form, the CDR3 reads TGTGCCAGCAGTTTCTCCCCCTCCTACAATGAGCAGTTCTTC. Protein product: CASSFSPSYNEQFF. The V call is TRBV28, the J call TRBJ2-1; D is uncertain. V lost 3 bases, J lost 0 bases, and 6 bases lay in between. This CDR3 spans 14 amino acids. The germline V gene has CDR1 MDHEN and CDR2 SYDVKM.

This chain links TRBV5-4 with TRBJ2-5; 9 bases are shared with TRBD2. Germline V CDR1 and CDR2: SGHNT, YYREEE (reference sequence). The CDR3 consists of 16 residues. Losses at the gene ends were 1 base for V and 2 bases for J; bases not matched to a gene: 6. DNA of the CDR3: TGTGCCAGCAGCTTGATGGCTAGCGGGAATCAAGAGACCCAGTACTTC. Protein sequence: CASSLMASGNQETQYF.

This chain joins TRBV18 and TRBJ2-5, with TRBD1 as a possible D gene (5 bases). V was trimmed by 0 bases and J by 2 bases, leaving 16 bases between them. This CDR3 has 17 amino acids. Germline CDR1 reads KGHSH; CDR2 reads LQKENI. The CDR3 protein is CASSPPDRQLGQETQYF. DNA of the CDR3: TGTGCCAGCTCACCACCGGATCGACAGCTGGGTCAAGAGACCCAGTACTTC.

This clone is a singleton in its sample. This sequence joins TRBV11-2 and TRBJ1-1, with 7 bases lining up with TRBD1. Germline CDR1 SGHAT, CDR2 FQNNGV. This CDR3 has 12 residues. J was trimmed by 9 bases and V by 2 bases; bases with no gene match: 3. CDR3 DNA sequence: TGTGCCAGCAGCTTACTACAGGGGCAAGCTTTCTTT. Translated, it gives CASSLLQGQAFF.

The gene calls are TRBV27 and TRBJ2-5, with 13 bases lining up with TRBD2. The trim removed 6 bases at V and 4 bases at J, leaving 8 bases unmatched. The CDR3 has 16 residues. Germline values: CDR1 MNHEY, CDR2 SMNVEV (reference sequence). The CDR3 spells CASSPGLAGVRETQYF. The CDR3 DNA sequence: TGTGCCAGCAGCCCCGGACTAGCGGGAGTGAGAGAGACCCAGTACTTC.

About this clone itself: One end of the junction varies from germline; a read error may be responsible. The sample contains more than one DNA sequence encoding this CDR3. The gene calls are TRBV5-6 and TRBJ1-2; D not resolved. The CDR3 sequence is 12 residues long. CDR1 SGHDT and CDR2 YYEEEE come from the germline V gene. The CDR3 region is CASSWVSTGYTF. CDR3 DNA: TGTGCCAGTAGCTGGGTCAGTACTGGCTACACCTTC.

The chain combines TRBV7-2 with TRBJ2-1; 11 bases align to TRBD2. J gave up 3 bases and V 5 bases, and 12 bases lay outside the gene matches. Germline lookup yields CDR1 SGHTA and CDR2 FQGNSA. This CDR3 has 18 residues. CDR3 protein: CASSPRETTSGSYNEQFF. As DNA, the CDR3 is TGTGCCAGCAGCCCCCGAGAGACTACTAGCGGGAGCTACAATGAGCAGTTCTTC. The variable domain in full, with the rest retrieved from reference TRBV7-2 and TRBJ2-1, is GAGVSQSPSNKVTEKGKDVELRCDPISGHTALYWYRQSLGQGLEFLIYFQGNSAPDKSGLPSDRFSAERTGGSVSTLTIQRTQQEDSAVYLCASSPRETTSGSYNEQFFGPGTRLTVL.